A single sample is the source of the 25 T cell receptor beta chains below, sequenced in a study of blood T cell repertoires in COVID-19. The method was immunoSEQ multiplex PCR; TCRdb's version includes in-frame clones alone and lacks a portion of them. The table lists about 180,000 clones, 83% of them singletons. Sample: peripheral blood. The receptor set was obtained from a human donor in a cohort sampled during active COVID-19.

V is TRBV6-2 or TRBV6-3 and J is TRBJ2-7, with D tentatively TRBD1 (6 bases). Trimming took 2 bases from V and 0 from J, leaving 8 bases between them. Germline V CDR1 and CDR2: MNHEY, SVGEGT. This CDR3 has 14 amino acids. The CDR3 DNA is TGTGCCAGCAGTTACAGCAGGGGCTCCTACGAGCAGTACTTC. Protein: CASSYSRGSYEQYF.

Only a few counts were recorded for this clone. Here the CDR3 reads CASSSLRQAGDTEAFF. The CDR3 DNA reads as TGTGCCAGCAGCTCTCTCCGACAGGCCGGGGACACTGAAGCTTTCTTT. The chain recombines TRBV7-8 with TRBJ1-1; D is possibly TRBD1 (6 bases). The CDR3 extends over 16 amino acids. V was cut by 4 bases and J by 3 bases, with 18 bases left in between. The germline V gene has CDR1 SGHVS and CDR2 FQNEAQ.

CDR3 loop: CASSRGQGNNQPQHF. The CDR3 nucleotides read TGTGCCAGCTCGCGGGGACAGGGAAACAATCAGCCCCAGCATTTT. This rearrangement joins TRBV18 to TRBJ1-5; 9 bases map to TRBD1. Looked up from germline, CDR1 is KGHSH and CDR2 is LQKENI. The trim removed 6 bases at V and 3 bases at J, leaving 6 bases unmatched. This CDR3 is 15 amino acids long. Full variable domain (missing parts from reference TRBV18 and TRBJ1-5): NAGVMQNPRHLVRRRGQEARLRCSPMKGHSHVYWYRQLPEEGLKFMVYLQKENIIDESGMPKERFSAEFPKEGPSILRIQQVVRGDSAAYFCASSRGQGNNQPQHFGDGTRLSIL.

The rearrangement uses TRBV5-6 and TRBJ1-1, with unresolved D. V was clipped by 2 bases and J by 6 bases, with 8 bases between them. The CDR3 has 12 residues. Germline V gives CDR1 SGHDT, CDR2 YYEEEE. This chain's CDR3 is CASSFSVSEAFF. CDR3 nucleotide sequence: TGTGCCAGCAGCTTTAGCGTTTCTGAAGCTTTCTTT.

In DNA, the CDR3 is TGTGCCAGCAGCGCGGGACTAGCGGGGGGAGAGAATACGCAGTATTTT. Amino acid sequence: CASSAGLAGGENTQYF. J is TRBJ2-3 and V is TRBV7-2; 15 bases fit TRBD2. Germline assignment: CDR1 SGHTA and CDR2 FQGNSA. Unmatched junction bases numbered 7, after V lost 5 bases and J lost 7 bases. The CDR3 is made up of 16 amino acids.

The V gene is TRBV2, the J gene TRBJ2-2; D might be TRBD1 (5 bases). Germline CDR1 SNHLY, CDR2 FYNNEI. CDR3 length equals 12 residues. CDR3 protein: CVPRASTGELFF. The CDR3 DNA reads as TGTGTGCCCAGGGCTAGCACCGGGGAGCTGTTTTTT.

This chain uses TRBV18 with TRBJ1-6; D possibly corresponds to TRBD1 (6 bases). Germline loops: CDR1 KGHSH, CDR2 LQKENI. The V gene lost 6 bases and the J gene lost 7 bases, with 16 bases spanning the gap. The CDR3 totals 15 residues. The CDR3 protein is CASSLNRAPNSPLHF. The DNA of the CDR3 is TGTGCCAGCTCTCTGAACAGGGCACCCAATTCACCCCTCCACTTT.

J is TRBJ2-7 and V is TRBV4-1, with TRBD1 matching 8 bases. V lost 3 bases and J lost 2; bases outside the gene matches: 9. Germline V CDR1 and CDR2: MGHRA, YSYEKL. CDR3 size: 16 residues. For the CDR3, the DNA is TGCGCCAGCAGCCACACCGGGACAGGTGGGGCCTACGAGCAGTACTTC. It encodes CASSHTGTGGAYEQYF.

This sequence joins TRBV7-9 and TRBJ2-7, with D perhaps TRBD1 (5 bases). Germline lookup yields CDR1 SEHNR and CDR2 FQNEAQ (reference sequence). V gave up 5 bases and J gave up 4 bases, with 12 bases separating them. CDR3 size: 13 residues. The CDR3 DNA is TGTGCCAGCAGCCAGGTCAGGGTTTACGAGCAGTACTTC. Encoded protein: CASSQVRVYEQYF.

The V and J genes are TRBV5-1 and TRBJ1-1, with 12 bases identical to TRBD1. Germline-derived CDR1 and CDR2 are SGHRS and YFSETQ. V dropped 0 bases and J dropped 4; count of bases not matched to a gene: 10. CDR3 length equals 18 residues. The CDR3 spells CASSLGDRGRARTTEAFF. CDR3 DNA: TGCGCCAGCAGCTTGGGGGACAGGGGGCGGGCGCGAACCACTGAAGCTTTCTTT.

CDR3 sequence reads: CASSSGLAGVSDEQFF. CDR3 coding DNA: TGTGCCAGCAGCTCCGGACTAGCGGGAGTCTCGGATGAGCAGTTCTTC. The genes are TRBV25-1 and TRBJ2-1, with 13 bases that match TRBD2. The germline gives CDR1 MGHDK, CDR2 SYGVNS. Trimming took 6 bases from V and 8 from J; bases not matched to a gene: 10. The CDR3 is 16 residues long.

The count of this clone is one. The V gene is TRBV5-1, the J gene TRBJ2-2, with D possibly being TRBD1 (5 bases). The V and J ends lost 3 bases and 1 base respectively, with 7 bases between them. This CDR3 has 14 amino acids. Germline CDR1 is SGHRS and CDR2 is YFSETQ. CDR3 bases: TGCGCCAGCAGCTGGCAGGGGAACACCGGGGAGCTGTTTTTT. It translates to CASSWQGNTGELFF.

The J gene is TRBJ1-4, the V gene TRBV5-1, with D unclear. The CDR3 totals 15 residues. The V and J ends lost 0 bases and 8 bases respectively, with 14 bases between them. Germline values: CDR1 SGHRS, CDR2 YFSETQ. The CDR3 spells CASSLAGEFREKLFF. The DNA for the CDR3 is TGCGCCAGCAGCTTGGCCGGGGAGTTCAGAGAAAAACTGTTTTTT.

V is TRBV7-9 and J is TRBJ1-1; 11 bases fit TRBD1. The CDR3 length is 16 residues. V dropped 1 base and J dropped 3; count of bases not matched to a gene: 4. CDR1 and CDR2 from the germline V gene are SEHNR and FQNEAQ (reference sequence). The CDR3 bases are TGTGCCAGCAGCTTAGATCCGGGACAGGGGGACACTGAAGCTTTCTTT. Its protein product is CASSLDPGQGDTEAFF. The full variable domain, rest sourced from reference TRBV7-9 and TRBJ1-1, is DTGVSQNPRHKITKRGQNVTFRCDPISEHNRLYWYRQTLGQGPEFLTYFQNEAQLEKSRLLSDRFSAERPKGSFSTLEIQRTEQGDSAMYLCASSLDPGQGDTEAFFGQGTRLTVV.

This clone showed up just a few times. The chain uses TRBV5-4 and TRBJ2-7; 11 bases align to TRBD1. This CDR3 region has 15 residues. Germline-derived CDR1 and CDR2 are SGHNT and YYREEE (reference sequence). V dropped 4 bases and J dropped 4; count of bases not matched to a gene: 7. The CDR3 region has the DNA TGTGCCAGCAGCCCCGGACAGGGGGCCATTTACGAGCAGTACTTC. Its translation: CASSPGQGAIYEQYF.

The chain joins TRBV14 to TRBJ1-1; weak D call: TRBD1 (5 bases). The V and J ends lost 7 bases and 4 bases respectively, with 10 bases between them. Germline values: CDR1 SGHDN, CDR2 FVKESK. The CDR3 totals 12 residues. CDR3 DNA sequence: TGTGCCAGCAACGGGAGGGGCACTGAAGCTTTCTTT. This sequence encodes CASNGRGTEAFF.

The chain combines TRBV7-6 with TRBJ2-7; 7 nucleotides match TRBD2. Germline V gene sequence: CDR1 SGHVS, CDR2 FNYEAQ. V was clipped by 5 bases and J by 9 bases; unmatched bases: 16. The CDR3 is made up of 15 amino acids. CDR3 residues: CASSLGLETIEGQYF. Here the CDR3 DNA reads TGTGCCAGCAGCCTTGGACTAGAGACCATCGAGGGGCAGTACTTC.

This chain uses TRBV2 with TRBJ1-2; 11 bases are shared with TRBD1. J lost 8 bases, V lost 5 bases, and 4 bases had no gene match. Germline-derived CDR1 and CDR2 are SNHLY and FYNNEI. CDR3 size: 13 residues. CDR3 sequence: CASSTRTGGGYTF. The CDR3 region has the DNA TGTGCCAGCAGTACCCGGACAGGGGGCGGCTACACCTTC.

The chain joins TRBV2 to TRBJ1-1; no firm D call. The CDR3 runs to 13 residues. CDR1 is SNHLY, CDR2 FYNNEI, per germline. V lost 8 bases and J lost 1, with 11 bases in between. Written as DNA, the CDR3 is TGTGCCAGCGAGAAGGAGGGGAACACTGAAGCTTTCTTT. Translating it yields CASEKEGNTEAFF.

This chain connects TRBV24-1 to TRBJ1-5; D unresolved. The CDR3 is made up of 16 amino acids. Trimming stripped 2 bases from V and 8 bases from J, with 18 bases between. In germline, CDR1 is KGHDR, CDR2 SFDVKD. The CDR3, as DNA: TGTGCCACCAGTGATTCTGCAGGCGGGAAATCAGAGCCCCAGCATTTT. Residues: CATSDSAGGKSEPQHF.

CDR3 in amino acids: CASSKGQGGTEAFF. The CDR3 DNA is TGTGCCAGCAGCAAAGGACAGGGAGGCACTGAAGCTTTCTTT. The chain joins TRBV5-6 to TRBJ1-1; 8 positions agree with TRBD1. The CDR3 spans 14 residues. Germline trimming cut 4 bases from V and 4 bases from J; bases unmatched to any gene: 6. Germline CDR1 reads SGHDT; CDR2 reads YYEEEE.

The chain employs TRBV5-1 and TRBJ2-7, with TRBD1 matching 8 bases. The CDR3 runs 14 residues. V dropped 3 bases and J dropped 3; count of bases not matched to a gene: 5. The germline CDR1 and CDR2 sequences are SGHRS and YFSETQ. Written as DNA, the CDR3 is TGCGCCAGCAGCTCCGGACAGGGAGGCTACGAGCAGTACTTC. Its protein product is CASSSGQGGYEQYF.

The chain couples TRBV4-2 to TRBJ1-1; D unclear. The CDR3 is 17 residues long. From germline, CDR1 is LGHNA and CDR2 YNFKEQ. V dropped 3 bases and J dropped 0 bases, with 17 bases sitting between them. The CDR3 here is CASSHSLRFSMNTEAFF. CDR3 nucleotides: TGTGCCAGCAGCCATTCCCTCAGGTTTTCCATGAACACTGAAGCTTTCTTT.

This sequence joins TRBV7-9 and TRBJ2-1; D is unresolved. The CDR3 loop spans 12 amino acids. Deletions cut 2 bases from V and 7 bases from J, with 6 bases between. The germline gives CDR1 SEHNR, CDR2 FQNEAQ (reference sequence). CDR3 sequence: CASSLTENEQFF. The CDR3 DNA reads as TGTGCCAGCAGCTTAACCGAGAATGAGCAGTTCTTC.

This chain joins TRBV19 and TRBJ1-4; D is unresolved. Germline V gives CDR1 LNHDA, CDR2 SQIVND (reference sequence). CDR3 length: 14 residues. Trimming took 4 bases from V and 2 from J, leaving 8 bases between them. CDR3 sequence: CASSKGGTNEKLFF. The CDR3 nucleotides are TGTGCCAGTAGTAAAGGAGGTACTAATGAAAAACTGTTTTTT.